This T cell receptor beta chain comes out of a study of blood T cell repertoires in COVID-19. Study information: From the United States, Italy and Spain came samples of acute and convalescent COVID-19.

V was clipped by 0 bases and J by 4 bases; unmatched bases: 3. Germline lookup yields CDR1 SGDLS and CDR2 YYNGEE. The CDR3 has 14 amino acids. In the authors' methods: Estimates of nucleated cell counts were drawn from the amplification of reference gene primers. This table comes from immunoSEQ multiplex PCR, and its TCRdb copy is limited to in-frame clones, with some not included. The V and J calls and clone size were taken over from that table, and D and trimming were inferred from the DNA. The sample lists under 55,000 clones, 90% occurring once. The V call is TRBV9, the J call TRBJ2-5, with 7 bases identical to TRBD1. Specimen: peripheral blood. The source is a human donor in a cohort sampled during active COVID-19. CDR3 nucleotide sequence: TGTGCCAGCAGCGTAGCAACAGGGGCAGAGACCCAGTACTTC. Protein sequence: CASSVATGAETQYF.